This T cell receptor (beta chain) originates from a study of patients and donors after allogeneic stem cell transplantation. TCRdb passed the RT-PCR reads through MiXCR, listing each CDR3 protein once. The sample carries roughly 230,000 distinct CDR3 sequences, approximately 14% recorded once. The germline V gene has CDR1 DFQATT and CDR2 SNEGSKA (reference sequence). Trimming cost V 3 bases and J 9 bases; bases outside gene matches: 6. This CDR3 spans 14 amino acids. This clonotype was detected many times. The sample consisted of blood, either unsorted or a sorted T cell fraction (not recorded which). This TCR derives from a human donor who was either an allogeneic HSCT recipient or a stem cell or donor lymphocyte infusion donor (not recorded which). It is not recorded whose cells these are; they may come from a transplant donor. The chain has TRBV20-1 and TRBJ2-1; TRBD2 agrees at 12 bases. The CDR3 DNA sequence: TGCAGTGCTAGCATGACTAGCGGGAGAGTTGAGCAGTTCTTC. Its protein is CSASMTSGRVEQFF.